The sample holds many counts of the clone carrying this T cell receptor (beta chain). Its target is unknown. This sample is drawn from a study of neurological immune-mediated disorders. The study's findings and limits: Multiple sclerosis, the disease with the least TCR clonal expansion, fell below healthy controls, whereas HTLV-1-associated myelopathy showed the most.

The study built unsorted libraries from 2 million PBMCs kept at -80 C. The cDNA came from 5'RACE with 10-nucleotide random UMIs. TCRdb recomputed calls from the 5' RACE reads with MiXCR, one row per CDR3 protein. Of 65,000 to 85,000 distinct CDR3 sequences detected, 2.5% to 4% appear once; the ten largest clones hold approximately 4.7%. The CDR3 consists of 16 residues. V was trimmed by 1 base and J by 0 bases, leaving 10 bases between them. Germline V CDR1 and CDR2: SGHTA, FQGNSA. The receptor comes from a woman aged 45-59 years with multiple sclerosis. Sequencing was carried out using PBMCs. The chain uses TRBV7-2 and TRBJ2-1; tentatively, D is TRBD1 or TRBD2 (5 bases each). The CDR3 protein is CASSLGRGYSYNEQFF. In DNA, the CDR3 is TGTGCCAGCAGCTTAGGTCGGGGCTACTCCTACAATGAGCAGTTCTTC.